Detailed here is one T cell receptor beta chain. The antigen remains undetermined. This entry comes from a study of T cells after yellow fever vaccination. TCR cDNA was made by 5'RACE template switching, adding a universal primer site and UMIs. Using its own MiXCR run on the 5' RACE reads, TCRdb lists one record per CDR3 protein. Of 68,000 or so distinct CDR3 sequences in the sample, about 6% are singletons; the top ten hold more than 35%. The J segment lost 10 bases and the V segment lost 6 bases, leaving 16 bases of the junction unmatched. This CDR3 is built from 14 residues. CDR1 and CDR2 from the germline V gene are SQVTM and ANQGSEA. Whole-study findings and limits: In FACS-sorted repertoires, abundant clonotypes from the bulk population could appear as contaminants. Boosting was followed by the reappearance of most primary-vaccination clones (just under 98% CD4, 70% to 90% CD8).

The clonotype originates from a man aged 18 to 29 who received the YFV17D yellow fever vaccine. The chain is built from TRBV29-1 and TRBJ1-1, with TRBD1 identical over 8 bases. This sample comprised CD8+ T cells sorted from PBMCs, obtained roughly 46 days after the first yellow fever vaccination. CDR3 region: CSVKQGVDNRGAFF. The CDR3 bases are TGCAGCGTAAAACAGGGGGTAGATAATCGAGGAGCTTTCTTT.